Following are 8 T cell receptor beta chains from one sample sequenced in a study of cytomegalovirus exposure and HLA in healthy donors. The PCR ran on 60 Vbeta and 13 Jbeta primers. Clones were sequenced by immunoSEQ multiplex PCR, and TCRdb holds only the in-frame ones, with some missing. Here the sample table reports over 100,000 clones. Sequencing was performed on PBMCs. These TCRs come from a man aged 25 to 45 in good health and CMV-seronegative.

J is TRBJ2-7 and V is TRBV6-1, with a tentative D call TRBD2 (7 bases). The CDR3 is 15 amino acids. The V gene lost 3 bases and the J gene lost 7 bases, with 19 bases spanning the gap. Germline CDR1 MNHNS, CDR2 SASEGT. The CDR3 reads CASSDYTGGPREQYF. In DNA form, the CDR3 reads TGTGCCAGCAGTGATTACACGGGGGGCCCTCGAGAGCAGTACTTC.

The chain couples TRBV2 to TRBJ1-3; possible D gene TRBD1, 5 bases. Germline CDR1 SNHLY, CDR2 FYNNEI. The CDR3 totals 16 residues. V gave up 8 bases and J gave up 1 base, with 18 bases separating them. The CDR3 sequence: CASLARQLTSGNTIYF. In DNA form, the CDR3 reads TGTGCCAGCTTAGCCAGACAGTTAACTTCTGGAAACACCATATATTTT.

The V call is TRBV6-7, the J call TRBJ2-1, with 7 bases aligning to TRBD1. TRBV6-7 is placed among ORFs of uncertain function. The CDR3 contains 16 residues. V dropped 2 bases and J dropped 4; count of bases not matched to a gene: 8. Here the CDR3 DNA reads TGTGCCAGCAGTTACCCGCAAGTACAGGGGTACAATGAGCAGTTCTTC. It codes for CASSYPQVQGYNEQFF.

J is TRBJ1-5 and V is TRBV10-3; D ambiguous. Trimming cost V 3 bases and J 4 bases, with 7 bases left between them. CDR1 is ENHRY, CDR2 SYGVKD, per germline. The CDR3 has 13 residues. Here the CDR3 DNA reads TGTGCCATCAGTGATGGCCCGAATCAGCCCCAGCATTTT. It is translated as CAISDGPNQPQHF.

V usage is TRBV28 and J usage is TRBJ1-4; 7 nucleotides line up with TRBD1. Germline-derived CDR1 and CDR2 are MDHEN and SYDVKM. V lost 2 bases and J lost 8; bases outside the gene matches: 14. CDR3 length: 17 amino acids. The DNA for the CDR3 is TGTGCCAGCAGTTTAGTCCAAACAGGGGCAGGTGGGGAAAAACTGTTTTTT. It specifies CASSLVQTGAGGEKLFF.

The chain recombines TRBV7-9 with TRBJ1-2; D unresolved. The CDR3 has 11 amino acids. Germline CDR1 SEHNR, CDR2 FQNEAQ (reference sequence). The ends were cut back, 7 bases at V and 8 bases at J, with 11 bases in the middle. CDR3 amino acids: CASTPGGGYTF. The CDR3 region has the DNA TGTGCCAGCACCCCCGGCGGAGGCTACACCTTC.

This chain joins TRBV7-2 and TRBJ2-7; 7 bases align to TRBD1. This CDR3 has 15 residues. V shed 4 bases and J 2 bases; nucleotides not matched to a gene: 8. Germline V gives CDR1 SGHTA, CDR2 FQGNSA. Here the CDR3 DNA reads TGTGCCAGCAGCTCCCCCGGGACAGTTCCCTACGAGCAGTACTTC. Translated, it gives CASSSPGTVPYEQYF.

The chain couples TRBV25-1 to TRBJ1-2; D uncertain. In germline, CDR1 is MGHDK, CDR2 SYGVNS. The V and J ends lost 4 bases and 4 bases respectively, with 13 bases between them. This CDR3 has 14 amino acids. CDR3 coding DNA: TGTGCCAGCAGTGTAGCGGGATCGAGCTATGGCTACACCTTC. It translates to CASSVAGSSYGYTF.